The 4 T cell receptor beta chains presented below share a single source sample, sequenced in a study of T cell responses to AZD1222 COVID-19 vaccine. Measured with immunoSEQ multiplex PCR; TCRdb has only the in-frame clones, and not every one. Counted here are about 92,000 clones, nearly 90% occurring once; the ten biggest clones make up about 1.5%. The sample in question was peripheral blood, obtained on day 0 of AZD1222 vaccination. The origin of the receptors is an adult in good health.

The chain employs TRBV5-1 and TRBJ1-1; D is ambiguous. Trimming removed 4 bases from V and 3 bases from J, with 16 bases in between. This CDR3 comprises 15 residues. Germline lookup yields CDR1 SGHRS and CDR2 YFSETQ. CDR3 coding DNA: TGCGCCAGCAGCCCAGAGACGGCGATAGACACTGAAGCTTTCTTT. Translated, it gives CASSPETAIDTEAFF.

This sequence joins TRBV28 and TRBJ1-3; a possible D gene is TRBD1 (5 bases). The CDR3 contains 14 residues. The V end lost 3 bases, the J end lost 4 bases, and 10 bases lay between the germline ends. Germline CDR1 is MDHEN and CDR2 is SYDVKM. The CDR3, as DNA: TGTGCCAGCAGTTTCCAGGGTGCAGGAAACACCATATATTTT. Translation gives CASSFQGAGNTIYF. Looking up the rest from reference TRBV28 and TRBJ1-3 gives the full variable domain: DVKVTQSSRYLVKRTGEKVFLECVQDMDHENMFWYRQDPGLGLRLIYFSYDVKMKEKGDIPEGYSVSREKKERFSLILESASTNQTSMYLCASSFQGAGNTIYFGEGSWLTVV.

V is TRBV5-5 and J is TRBJ1-1; D remains ambiguous. V was cut by 0 bases and J by 8 bases, with 14 bases left in between. The CDR3 totals 14 residues. From germline, CDR1 is SGHKS and CDR2 YYEKEE (reference sequence). The CDR3 sequence: CASSLVPARVEAFF. CDR3 coding DNA: TGTGCCAGCAGCTTGGTTCCGGCGCGTGTAGAAGCTTTCTTT.

CDR3 in DNA: TGTGCCAGCAGCTTAGTTGGGCCGGGTGGTAATCAGCCCCAGCATTTT. Encoded protein: CASSLVGPGGNQPQHF. The genes are TRBV7-8 and TRBJ1-5; no clear D gene. The CDR3 length is 16 residues. Trimming shortened V by 1 base and J by 4 bases, and 14 bases separated the two germline ends. The germline CDR1 and CDR2 sequences are SGHVS and FQNEAQ.